The clone carrying this TCR beta chain was observed at least ten times. This record comes from a study of early T cells in non-severe SARS-CoV-2 infection. About the study: The sequenced material was bulk RNA from unsorted whole blood, and its chains were unpaired.

Individual cDNA molecules each received unique molecular identifiers attached to them. TCRdb reanalysed the 5' RACE reads using MiXCR and keeps one entry per CDR3 protein. The sample includes 35,000 to 55,000 distinct CDR3 sequences, roughly 12% of them seen just once. Looked up from germline, CDR1 is MDHEN and CDR2 is SYDVKM. The junction had 6 bases not matched to a gene; V was cut back by 5 bases and J by 3 bases. CDR3 size: 14 residues. This TCR was sampled from an adult who was a healthcare worker with PCR-confirmed SARS-CoV-2 infection or an uninfected control (not recorded which). Sequencing was carried out using whole blood. V is TRBV28 and J is TRBJ2-5; 7 bases agree with TRBD1. In DNA, the CDR3 is TGTGCCAGCAGTCCGGACAGGTTGGAAGAGACCCAGTACTTC. Translating it yields CASSPDRLEETQYF. The whole variable domain, remainder taken from reference TRBV28 and TRBJ2-5, is DVKVTQSSRYLVKRTGEKVFLECVQDMDHENMFWYRQDPGLGLRLIYFSYDVKMKEKGDIPEGYSVSREKKERFSLILESASTNQTSMYLCASSPDRLEETQYFGPGTRLLVL.